What follows are 17 T cell receptor beta chains derived from one specimen sequenced in a study of naive and memory T cell subsets. Two oligonucleotides, mixed equimolar, formed the beta constant-region primer covering TRBC1 and TRBC2. TCRdb fed the UMI-ligation and nested PCR reads into MiXCR, producing one record per CDR3 protein. Of around 40,000 distinct CDR3 sequences in the sample, more than 10% were seen once. Sequencing was performed on effector memory CD4+ T cells from blood. Documented subset: effector memory, CD45RA- CD27-. The receptors were gathered from a human donor in good health.

The chain carries TRBV2 and TRBJ2-7; tentatively, D is TRBD1 or TRBD2 (5 bases each). The V end lost 8 bases, the J end lost 4 bases, and 15 bases lay between the germline ends. Germline CDR1 is SNHLY and CDR2 is FYNNEI. The CDR3 length is 13 residues. The CDR3 coding sequence is TGTGCCAGCCACGCTGCGAGGGGATACGAGCAGTACTTC. As protein: CASHAARGYEQYF.

V and J are TRBV5-5 and TRBJ1-5; D ambiguous. Germline CDR1 SGHKS, CDR2 YYEKEE (reference sequence). V was clipped by 3 bases and J by 0 bases, with 10 bases between them. CDR3 size: 15 residues. The CDR3 bases are TGTGCCAGCAGCTCCGGGGATAATAGCAATCAGCCCCAGCATTTT. Translation gives CASSSGDNSNQPQHF.

This clonotype is classed as medium-sized. The V call is TRBV6-5, the J call TRBJ2-7, with 7 nucleotides matching TRBD1. V lost 8 bases to trimming and J lost 4 bases; unmatched junction nucleotides: 17. The CDR3 is 16 amino acids. Germline values: CDR1 MNHEY, CDR2 SVGAGI. CDR3 nucleotide sequence: TGTGCCAGCCGACAGGGCTTCAGTCTTGGAGCGTACGAGCAGTACTTC. It yields the protein CASRQGFSLGAYEQYF.

The sample holds a few counts of this clonotype. The chain combines TRBV19 with TRBJ1-6, with TRBD1 matching over 8 bases. The V gene's germline CDR1 is LNHDA and CDR2 SQIVND (reference sequence). With V trimmed by 6 bases and J by 8 bases, 12 bases remained unmatched. The CDR3 covers 16 residues. The DNA of the CDR3 is TGTGCCAGTAGCCGGGACAGGCCCTCCGCCGATTCACCCCTCCACTTT. This gives the protein CASSRDRPSADSPLHF.

The table lists this clonotype with a few counts. The J gene is TRBJ2-2, the V gene TRBV11-3; D gene ambiguous. CDR3 size: 14 residues. With 2 bases removed from V and 0 bases from J, the gap between germline ends came to 4 bases. Germline V CDR1 and CDR2: SGHNT, YENEEA. CDR3 in amino acids: CASSLTANTGELFF. The CDR3, as DNA: TGTGCCAGCAGCTTAACCGCGAACACCGGGGAGCTGTTTTTT. The full variable domain, in which reference TRBV11-3 and TRBJ2-2 provide the parts outside the CDR3, is EAGVVQSPRYKIIEKKQPVAFWCNPISGHNTLYWYLQNLGQGPELLIRYENEEAVDDSQLPKDRFSAERLKGVDSTLKIQPAELGDSAVYLCASSLTANTGELFFGEGSRLTVL.

In its sample, this clonotype was seen once. A much larger clonotype is one base distant, so this may be a read error. The chain combines TRBV7-6 with TRBJ2-6; D might be TRBD1 (5 bases). The germline CDR1 and CDR2 sequences are SGHVS and FNYEAQ. The CDR3 runs 15 residues. The CDR3 loop reads CASSPQYSGANVPTF. The CDR3 DNA is TGTGCCAGCAGCCCCCAGTACTCTGGGGCCAACGTCCCGACTTTC.

This clonotype showed up just a few times. V gene TRBV7-3 combines with J gene TRBJ2-1; 12 bases fit TRBD2. Trimming at V came to 3 bases and at J to 7 bases, leaving 7 bases not matched to a gene. Germline V gene sequence: CDR1 SGHTA, CDR2 FQGTGA. The CDR3 consists of 16 residues. The CDR3 sequence is CASSFLAGGPGNEQFF. The DNA of the CDR3 is TGTGCCAGCAGCTTCCTAGCGGGAGGGCCGGGTAATGAGCAGTTCTTC.

CDR3 residues: CASIDRGRSTDTQYF. The DNA for the CDR3 is TGTGCCAGCATCGACAGGGGCCGAAGCACAGATACGCAGTATTTT. The chain joins TRBV7-2 to TRBJ2-3; 8 bases match TRBD1. The ends lost 7 bases at V and 0 bases at J; junction bases unmatched: 6. CDR1 and CDR2 (germline): SGHTA, FQGNSA. The CDR3 covers 15 residues.

This clonotype was seen only a few times. V usage is TRBV15 and J usage is TRBJ2-3, with 9 bases aligning to TRBD2. The CDR3 is 16 residues long. Germline lookup yields CDR1 LNHNV and CDR2 YYDKDF (reference sequence). Germline trimming cut 2 bases from V and 3 bases from J; bases unmatched to any gene: 6. In nucleotides, the CDR3 is TGTGCCACCAGCAGACGTAGCGGGAGAGGGACAGATACGCAGTATTTT. It encodes CATSRRSGRGTDTQYF.

The genes are TRBV10-3 and TRBJ2-6, with D hard to call. The CDR3 spans 17 residues. Looked up from germline, CDR1 is ENHRY and CDR2 is SYGVKD. Trimming left V 0 bases short and J 0 bases short, with 9 bases between. CDR3 bases: TGTGCCATCAGTGAGTCAAAGTACAACTCTGGGGCCAACGTCCTGACTTTC. It is translated as CAISESKYNSGANVLTF.

This chain uses TRBV6-6 with TRBJ1-5; 7 bases line up with TRBD1. There are 15 residues in the CDR3. Germline V gene data show CDR1 as MNHNY and CDR2 as SVGAGI (reference sequence). V lost 2 bases to trimming and J lost 2 bases; unmatched junction nucleotides: 3. CDR3 sequence: CASSYGGQGNQPQHF. DNA of the CDR3: TGTGCCAGCAGTTACGGTGGACAGGGCAATCAGCCCCAGCATTTT.

The V and J genes are TRBV5-5 and TRBJ1-1; no reliable D call. The CDR3 spans 11 residues. V was clipped by 4 bases and J by 7 bases, with 8 bases between them. Germline V gene sequence: CDR1 SGHKS, CDR2 YYEKEE (reference sequence). CDR3 sequence (DNA): TGTGCCAGCAGCCCGAAGATTGAAGCTTTCTTT. Amino acid sequence: CASSPKIEAFF.

The chain is built from TRBV10-2 and TRBJ2-1; D perhaps matches TRBD1 (6 bases). The CDR3 is 15 residues long. Trimming stripped 7 bases from V and 0 bases from J, with 13 bases between. Germline values: CDR1 WSHSY, CDR2 SAAADI. The CDR3 DNA sequence: TGCGCCAGCATGCAGGGGAGCGGCTCCTACAATGAGCAGTTCTTC. The encoded protein is CASMQGSGSYNEQFF.

CDR3 bases: TGTGCCATCAGTGAGTCGCGGGGCGTTGTCGAGCAGTACTTC. This translates into CAISESRGVVEQYF. J is TRBJ2-7 and V is TRBV10-3; tentative D call: TRBD2 (6 bases). The CDR3 spans 14 residues. Germline values: CDR1 ENHRY, CDR2 SYGVKD. Trimming cost V 0 bases and J 6 bases, with 12 bases left between them.

As to this clonotype: A much larger clone lies one base from this, so it may be a read error. V usage is TRBV5-1 and J usage is TRBJ1-3; D gene uncertain. Per germline, CDR1 SGHRS and CDR2 YFSETQ. This CDR3 is built from 15 residues. Trimming cost V 4 bases and J 8 bases, with 19 bases left between them. CDR3 in amino acids: CASSPARSPEDTIYF. The CDR3 DNA reads TGCGCCAGCAGCCCGGCGAGGTCTCCAGAAGACACCATATATTTT.

The chain uses TRBV12-3 or TRBV12-4 and TRBJ1-5; no clear D gene. The CDR3 contains 12 residues. V was cut by 3 bases and J by 5 bases, with 5 bases left in between. CDR3 region: CASSFVDQPQHF. The CDR3 DNA follows: TGTGCCAGCAGTTTCGTCGATCAGCCCCAGCATTTT.

This clonotype was seen at least ten times. V is TRBV28 and J is TRBJ2-1; D call uncertain. From germline, CDR1 is MDHEN and CDR2 SYDVKM. V was cut by 7 bases and J by 8 bases, with 24 bases left in between. The CDR3 is 16 residues long. CDR3 loop: CASTLTDPTLGDEQFF. As DNA, the CDR3 is TGTGCCAGCACCCTAACAGACCCGACTCTAGGCGATGAGCAGTTCTTC.